The 18 T cell receptor beta chains presented below share a single source sample, sequenced in a study of blood T cell repertoires in COVID-19 (dated by TCRdb to 2018 to 2021). Library creation used the immunoSEQ multiplex PCR assay. TCRdb retrieved this table from immuneACCESS and kept in-frame rearrangements only. Not all clones are present; in checked studies, unresolved V genes account for under half, and no reason is known for the remainder. In this sample the table shows 150,000 or so clones, 60% to 80% of which occur a single time. Less than 2.5% of the sample is in the top ten clones. What was sequenced was peripheral blood. The source is a woman aged 70 to 79 with acute or convalescent COVID-19.

V and J are TRBV7-8 and TRBJ2-3; 10 nucleotides align to TRBD2. Trimming took 8 bases from V and 9 from J; bases not matched to a gene: 14. In germline, CDR1 is SGHVS, CDR2 FQNEAQ. This CDR3 region has 15 residues. This CDR3 reads CASGPGLAPEGTQYF. The CDR3, as DNA: TGTGCCAGCGGGCCGGGACTAGCGCCAGAGGGGACGCAGTATTTT.

The chain has TRBV4-1 and TRBJ2-2; 8 bases fit TRBD2. This CDR3 contains 19 residues. Germline lookup yields CDR1 MGHRA and CDR2 YSYEKL. V lost 1 base, J lost 1 base, and 11 bases stayed unmatched. CDR3 sequence: CASSQVSISGSRNTGELFF. The CDR3 region has the DNA TGCGCCAGCAGCCAAGTTAGCATAAGCGGGAGTAGGAACACCGGGGAGCTGTTTTTT.

This chain connects TRBV28 to TRBJ2-6; 7 bases map to TRBD1. Germline V gene sequence: CDR1 MDHEN, CDR2 SYDVKM. The CDR3 loop spans 16 amino acids. V shed 8 bases, J shed 0 bases, and the junction held 7 bases outside the gene matches. DNA of the CDR3: TGTGCCAGCTTTACAGGGGATCCCTCTGGGGCCAACGTCCTGACTTTC. This gives the protein CASFTGDPSGANVLTF. The complete variable domain, with remaining parts taken from reference TRBV28 and TRBJ2-6, reads DVKVTQSSRYLVKRTGEKVFLECVQDMDHENMFWYRQDPGLGLRLIYFSYDVKMKEKGDIPEGYSVSREKKERFSLILESASTNQTSMYLCASFTGDPSGANVLTFGAGSRLTVL.

CDR3 residues: CASSKDGREVYGYTF. The CDR3, as DNA: TGCGCCAGCAGCAAGGACGGAAGGGAGGTCTATGGCTACACCTTC. V usage is TRBV5-1 and J usage is TRBJ1-2; D call uncertain. The V gene lost 4 bases and the J gene lost 4 bases, with 17 bases spanning the gap. The CDR3 consists of 15 residues. CDR1 and CDR2 from the germline V gene are SGHRS and YFSETQ. The variable domain in full, completed from reference TRBV5-1 and TRBJ1-2, reads KAGVTQTPRYLIKTRGQQVTLSCSPISGHRSVSWYQQTPGQGLQFLFEYFSETQRNKGNFPGRFSGRQFSNSRSEMNVSTLELGDSALYLCASSKDGREVYGYTFGSGTRLTVV.

The CDR3 is CASSGQGTYNEQFF. CDR3 coding DNA: TGTGCCAGCAGCGGGCAGGGAACCTACAATGAGCAGTTCTTC. The chain couples TRBV6-5 to TRBJ2-1, with D tentatively TRBD1 (5 bases). Trimming left V 6 bases short and J 2 bases short, with 11 bases between. The CDR3 is 14 amino acids. Germline assignment: CDR1 MNHEY and CDR2 SVGAGI.

The rearrangement uses TRBV27 and TRBJ2-7; 10 bases are shared with TRBD1. The CDR3 extends over 14 amino acids. The V gene end was trimmed by 3 bases and the J gene end by 3 bases; junction bases not matched to a gene: 2. Germline V CDR1 and CDR2: MNHEY, SMNVEV (reference sequence). The CDR3 is CASSFRDRGYEQYF. In DNA form, the CDR3 reads TGTGCCAGCAGTTTCCGGGACAGGGGCTACGAGCAGTACTTC.

The chain is built from TRBV2 and TRBJ2-2, with 15 bases matching TRBD2. Germline CDR1 SNHLY, CDR2 FYNNEI. The V segment lost 6 bases and the J segment 3 bases; nucleotides outside the gene matches: 8. There are 18 residues in the CDR3. The CDR3 here is CASSRGLAGGPYTGELFF. The CDR3 DNA reads as TGTGCCAGCAGCCGAGGACTAGCGGGAGGGCCCTACACCGGGGAGCTGTTTTTT. The whole variable domain, filled in from reference TRBV2 and TRBJ2-2, reads EPEVTQTPSHQVTQMGQEVILRCVPISNHLYFYWYRQILGQKVEFLVSFYNNEISEKSEIFDDQFSVERPDGSNFTLKIRSTKLEDSAMYFCASSRGLAGGPYTGELFFGEGSRLTVL.

The chain uses TRBV29-1 and TRBJ1-2, with D possibly being TRBD1 (6 bases). The CDR3 has 12 residues. The germline V gene encodes CDR1 SQVTM and CDR2 ANQGSEA. V was clipped by 4 bases and J by 8 bases, with 14 bases between them. The chain's CDR3 is CSVGGGARGYTF. In nucleotides, the CDR3 is TGCAGCGTTGGGGGGGGCGCGAGAGGCTACACCTTC.

The chain has TRBV2 and TRBJ2-1; no clear D. V lost 7 bases to trimming and J lost 0 bases, with 7 bases between them. Per the germline V gene, CDR1 is SNHLY and CDR2 is FYNNEI. The CDR3 consists of 13 residues. This CDR3 reads CASNIYSYNEQFF. Here the CDR3 DNA reads TGTGCCAGCAACATATACTCCTACAATGAGCAGTTCTTC.

The chain employs TRBV24-1 and TRBJ2-2; D is undetermined. The germline CDR1 and CDR2 sequences are KGHDR and SFDVKD. The CDR3 loop spans 12 amino acids. Trimming removed 8 bases from V and 7 bases from J, with 10 bases in between. The CDR3 DNA follows: TGTGCCACCAAAAGTCTCGGCGGGGAGCTGTTTTTT. This encodes CATKSLGGELFF.

J is TRBJ1-6 and V is TRBV19; no clear D gene. Per germline, CDR1 LNHDA and CDR2 SQIVND (reference sequence). V lost 4 bases and J lost 8, with 12 bases in between. The CDR3 consists of 14 residues. For the CDR3, the DNA is TGTGCCAGTAGTAGGCGCTATAGCGATTCACCCCTCCACTTT. It encodes CASSRRYSDSPLHF.

The chain employs TRBV30 and TRBJ2-3; D gene uncertain. The CDR3 sequence is 12 residues long. Trimming took off 3 bases at V and 0 bases at J, with 4 bases between the two ends. CDR1 is GTSNPN, CDR2 SVGIG, per germline (reference sequence). CDR3 region: CAWSGSTDTQYF. In DNA form, the CDR3 reads TGTGCCTGGAGCGGTAGCACAGATACGCAGTATTTT.

This chain links TRBV29-1 with TRBJ1-2; no clear D gene. Germline CDR1 and CDR2: SQVTM and ANQGSEA. The CDR3 runs to 16 residues. Trimming pared 1 base from V and 0 bases from J, leaving 15 bases between. DNA of the CDR3: TGCAGCGTTGAAGGCCGGCCGGGAACTGCTAACTATGGCTACACCTTC. Protein sequence: CSVEGRPGTANYGYTF.

This CDR3 is CASTGETTGDYDVLTF. The CDR3 DNA follows: TGTGCCAGCACGGGGGAAACGACAGGGGACTACGACGTCCTGACTTTC. This rearrangement joins TRBV28 to TRBJ2-6, with a tentative D call TRBD1 (8 bases). Germline V gene data show CDR1 as MDHEN and CDR2 as SYDVKM. CDR3 size: 16 residues. The V and J ends lost 7 bases and 11 bases respectively, with 24 bases between them.

The chain is built from TRBV10-3 and TRBJ1-1, with D possibly being TRBD1 (6 bases). This CDR3 is 15 amino acids long. V was trimmed by 3 bases and J by 6 bases, leaving 17 bases between them. The V gene's germline CDR1 is ENHRY and CDR2 SYGVKD. CDR3 sequence (DNA): TGTGCCATCAGTGATTCGGTAACAGGGTCCGCTGAAGCTTTCTTT. Amino acids: CAISDSVTGSAEAFF.

The J gene is TRBJ2-3, the V gene TRBV5-4, with D perhaps matching TRBD2 (6 bases). The CDR3 is 15 residues long. V was cut by 4 bases and J by 1 base, with 13 bases left in between. Germline CDR1 reads SGHNT; CDR2 reads YYREEE (reference sequence). The DNA of the CDR3 is TGTGCCAGCAGCCCGGGGGAGGCGGGCACAGATACGCAGTATTTT. It translates to CASSPGEAGTDTQYF.

The chain couples TRBV13 to TRBJ1-1; possibly TRBD1 for D (5 bases). Germline V gene data show CDR1 as PRHDT and CDR2 as FYEKMQ (reference sequence). The germline V and J ends were trimmed by 5 bases and 6 bases, with 19 bases remaining between them. The CDR3 runs 15 residues. The CDR3 DNA reads as TGTGCCAGCAGCGGCCTTATTGACCGGGACTCTGAAGCTTTCTTT. This sequence encodes CASSGLIDRDSEAFF.

This chain joins TRBV15 and TRBJ1-2; 8 nucleotides line up with TRBD1. The V segment lost 0 bases and the J segment 4 bases; nucleotides outside the gene matches: 4. The CDR3 has 15 residues. Germline V gene sequence: CDR1 LNHNV, CDR2 YYDKDF (reference sequence). CDR3 residues: CATSRDGTGPYGYTF. In DNA, the CDR3 is TGTGCCACCAGCAGAGACGGGACAGGCCCCTATGGCTACACCTTC.